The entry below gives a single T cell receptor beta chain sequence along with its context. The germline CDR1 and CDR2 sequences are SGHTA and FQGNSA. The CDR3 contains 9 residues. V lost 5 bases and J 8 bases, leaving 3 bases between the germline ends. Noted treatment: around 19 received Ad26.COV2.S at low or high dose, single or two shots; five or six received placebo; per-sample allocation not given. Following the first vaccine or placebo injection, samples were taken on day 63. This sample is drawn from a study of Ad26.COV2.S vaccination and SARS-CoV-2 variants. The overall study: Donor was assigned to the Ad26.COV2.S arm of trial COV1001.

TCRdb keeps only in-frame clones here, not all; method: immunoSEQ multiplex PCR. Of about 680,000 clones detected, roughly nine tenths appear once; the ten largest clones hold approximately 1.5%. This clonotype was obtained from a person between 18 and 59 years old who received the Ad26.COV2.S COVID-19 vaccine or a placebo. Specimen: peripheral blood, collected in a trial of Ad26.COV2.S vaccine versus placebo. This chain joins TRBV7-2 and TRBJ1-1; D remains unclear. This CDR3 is CASSLEAFF. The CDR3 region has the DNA TGTGCCAGCAGCCTAGAAGCTTTCTTT.